This T cell receptor (beta chain) was identified in a study of regulatory T cells in long-lasting Graves disease. Time point of the sample: newly diagnosed GD, antithyroid drugs for less than 3 months. The TCR library used RNA extracted from PBMCs. This clonotype appeared many times. For TCR beta, libraries came from iRepertoire HTBI primers and Arm-PCR of CDR3 regions. MiXCR, run by TCRdb on the multiplex PCR reads, gives a single entry per CDR3 protein. Among 600,000 to 650,000 distinct CDR3 sequences, roughly 15% were seen once, and the ten largest hold 18%. These data were also reused for a study on T cells in Graves' hyperthyroidism and ophthalmopathy. That source adds: A model of 13 V-J pairs discriminated ophthalmopathy from stable hyperthyroidism.

Sample: peripheral blood mononuclear cells (PBMCs), taken at new diagnosis, from a patient treated with antithyroid drugs. The sequence derives from a woman in her 30s with Graves disease.

CDR3 bases: TGTGCCAGCAGCTTAGGACAGTACCAAGAGACCCAGTACTTC. The encoded protein is CASSLGQYQETQYF. The chain uses TRBV11-2 and TRBJ2-5; possible D gene TRBD1, 5 bases. The CDR3 sequence is 14 residues long. Trimming stripped 1 base from V and 0 bases from J, with 6 bases between. The germline gives CDR1 SGHAT, CDR2 FQNNGV.